What follows describes a single T cell receptor beta chain. The sample originates from a study of blood T cell repertoires in COVID-19. This CDR3 contains 15 residues. The V end lost 0 bases, the J end lost 1 base, and 9 bases lay between the germline ends. Per germline, CDR1 MGHRA and CDR2 YSYEKL. Assay used: immunoSEQ multiplex PCR; TCRdb lists only in-frame clones, some missing. The sample has roughly 500,000 clones; 89% are singletons. The sequencing input was peripheral blood. The V call is TRBV4-1, the J call TRBJ2-5; no clear D. This clonotype originated in a man aged 18-30 years with COVID-19, enrolled during active disease. In DNA form, the CDR3 reads TGCGCCAGCAGCCAAGATCGGGTGGTCCAAGAGACCCAGTACTTC. Amino acid sequence: CASSQDRVVQETQYF.